Listed below are T cell receptor beta chains from one sample, sequenced in a study of T cell repertoires in cytomegalovirus infection. These receptors have no known antigen. TCRdb ran MiXCR on the reads and lists one entry per CDR3 protein. Among about 500,000 distinct CDR3 sequences listed, 33% were seen once. Sequencing was performed on cultured PBMCs, taken from culture after CMV antigen stimulation. The receptors come from a human donor in good health (CMV status not recorded). Some clones in this sample may be carry-over from other donors' samples. The CDR3 runs from the conserved cysteine through the conserved F or W. The order of the fields is D gene, clone size, J gene, V gene, CDR3 DNA, CDR3 protein. D genes are given only for firm matches. Clone size is stated in some rows and not others, as once, few, many or a class when expanded.

D gene: .
clone size: .
J gene: TRBJ2-3
V gene: TRBV6-2/TRBV6-3
CDR3 DNA: TGTGCCAGCAGTTACCCTAGCGACACAGATACGCAGTATTTT
CDR3 protein: CASSYPSDTDTQYF

D gene: .
clone size: few
J gene: TRBJ2-1
V gene: TRBV25-1
CDR3 DNA: TGTGCCAGCAGTGAATTTGCAGCATACAATGAGCAGTTCTTC
CDR3 protein: CASSEFAAYNEQFF

D gene: TRBD2
clone size: few
J gene: TRBJ2-1
V gene: TRBV29-1
CDR3 DNA: TGCAGCGTCGGGACTAGCGGGAGAGGGGAGCAGTTCTTC
CDR3 protein: CSVGTSGRGEQFF

D gene: .
clone size: .
J gene: TRBJ2-2
V gene: TRBV6-6
CDR3 DNA: TGTGCCAGCAGTTACCTCCGGGCCCCGAACACCGGGGAGCTGTTTTTT
CDR3 protein: CASSYLRAPNTGELFF

D gene: TRBD1
clone size: few
J gene: TRBJ2-3
V gene: TRBV15
CDR3 DNA: TGTGCCACCAGCAGCGGACAGGGAAGCACAGATACGCAGTATTTT
CDR3 protein: CATSSGQGSTDTQYF

D gene: TRBD1
clone size: .
J gene: TRBJ1-5
V gene: TRBV4-1
CDR3 DNA: TGCGCCAGCAGCCTGGGACAGGTTCAGCCCCAGCATTTT
CDR3 protein: CASSLGQVQPQHF

D gene: TRBD2
clone size: .
J gene: TRBJ2-1
V gene: TRBV6-2/TRBV6-3
CDR3 DNA: TGTGCCAGCAGTTTCCGGGGACTAGCGATCAATGAGCAGTTCTTC
CDR3 protein: CASSFRGLAINEQFF

D gene: TRBD1
clone size: .
J gene: TRBJ1-5
V gene: TRBV7-2
CDR3 DNA: TGTGCCAGCAGCTTAGCCGGACAGGGTAATCAGCCCCAGCATTTT
CDR3 protein: CASSLAGQGNQPQHF

D gene: .
clone size: few
J gene: TRBJ2-7
V gene: TRBV13
CDR3 DNA: TGTGCCAGCAGCCGGAGGTCAACCTACGAGCAGTACTTC
CDR3 protein: CASSRRSTYEQYF

D gene: TRBD2
clone size: .
J gene: TRBJ2-1
V gene: TRBV7-6
CDR3 DNA: TGTGCCAGCAGCTTAATAAGCGGGACCTACAATGAGCAGTTCTTC
CDR3 protein: CASSLISGTYNEQFF

D gene: .
clone size: many
J gene: TRBJ1-2
V gene: TRBV7-2
CDR3 DNA: TGTGCCAGCAGCCCTCCGGGGGCTGGCTATGGCTACACCTTC
CDR3 protein: CASSPPGAGYGYTF

D gene: TRBD2
clone size: few
J gene: TRBJ2-2
V gene: TRBV7-8
CDR3 DNA: TGTGCCAGCAGCCAGTCGGGACTAGCGGGAGTAGGTTCAAACACCGGGGAGCTGTTTTTT
CDR3 protein: CASSQSGLAGVGSNTGELFF

D gene: .
clone size: .
J gene: TRBJ2-1
V gene: TRBV6-8
CDR3 DNA: TGTGCCAGCAGTTACTCGATGTCCTCAATACGTAACAATGAGCAGTTCTTC
CDR3 protein: CASSYSMSSIRNNEQFF

D gene: .
clone size: .
J gene: TRBJ2-4
V gene: TRBV5-4
CDR3 DNA: TGTGCCAGCACCTCCGGGACCAGGCCCGGAAACATTCAGTACTTC
CDR3 protein: CASTSGTRPGNIQYF

D gene: .
clone size: many
J gene: TRBJ1-4
V gene: TRBV7-2
CDR3 DNA: TGTGCCAGCAGCTTATTCCCTAATGAAAAACTGTTTTTT
CDR3 protein: CASSLFPNEKLFF

D gene: .
clone size: .
J gene: TRBJ2-3
V gene: TRBV11-2
CDR3 DNA: TGTGCCAGCAGCTTCTCCAGCGAGGGTACGCAGTATTTT
CDR3 protein: CASSFSSEGTQYF

D gene: TRBD2
clone size: few
J gene: TRBJ2-3
V gene: TRBV4-1
CDR3 DNA: TGCGCCAGCAGCCAAACGCTAGCGGGGTTTTTAAATACGCAGTATTTT
CDR3 protein: CASSQTLAGFLNTQYF

D gene: TRBD1
clone size: few
J gene: TRBJ2-6
V gene: TRBV7-2
CDR3 DNA: TGTGCCAGCAGCACCCGGGACAGGGCCCGCGTCCTGACTTTC
CDR3 protein: CASSTRDRARVLTF

D gene: .
clone size: .
J gene: TRBJ2-2
V gene: TRBV4-3
CDR3 DNA: TGCGCCAGCAGCCAAGTGGTCCCGGGGGTGACCGGGGAGCTGTTTTTT
CDR3 protein: CASSQVVPGVTGELFF

D gene: TRBD2
clone size: few
J gene: TRBJ2-3
V gene: TRBV4-1
CDR3 DNA: TGCGCCAGCAGCCAAGATTATTCTAGCGGGCAATCTAGCACAGATACGCAGTATTTT
CDR3 protein: CASSQDYSSGQSSTDTQYF

D gene: TRBD2
clone size: few
J gene: TRBJ2-7
V gene: TRBV4-3
CDR3 DNA: TGCGCCAGCAGCCAAGATACGGGGGGAGGAACCTACGAGCAGTACTTC
CDR3 protein: CASSQDTGGGTYEQYF

D gene: .
clone size: .
J gene: TRBJ2-3
V gene: TRBV6-2/TRBV6-3
CDR3 DNA: TGTGCCAGCAGTTGGGCTGTGTTCCTCAGGGCGGCAGATACGCAGTATTTT
CDR3 protein: CASSWAVFLRAADTQYF

D gene: TRBD2
clone size: .
J gene: TRBJ2-5
V gene: TRBV20-1
CDR3 DNA: TGCAGTGCCCGAAGCGGGATCGCCCAAGAGACCCAGTACTTC
CDR3 protein: CSARSGIAQETQYF

D gene: .
clone size: once
J gene: TRBJ2-5
V gene: TRBV29-1
CDR3 DNA: TGCAGCGTTGCGACAGGAGAGACCCAGTACTTC
CDR3 protein: CSVATGETQYF

D gene: .
clone size: .
J gene: TRBJ2-7
V gene: TRBV4-1
CDR3 DNA: TGCGCCAGCAGCCGTTCGGACAGTCTCTCCTACGAGCAGTACTTC
CDR3 protein: CASSRSDSLSYEQYF

D gene: TRBD2
clone size: few
J gene: TRBJ2-1
V gene: TRBV7-9
CDR3 DNA: TGTGCCAGCAGCTTTAGCGGGAGGTCTTCTCGTGAGCAGTTCTTC
CDR3 protein: CASSFSGRSSREQFF

D gene: .
clone size: .
J gene: TRBJ2-3
V gene: TRBV13
CDR3 DNA: TGTGCCAGCAGCTTACGAGTAGGTCCAATGGGTACGCAGTATTTT
CDR3 protein: CASSLRVGPMGTQYF

D gene: .
clone size: .
J gene: TRBJ1-2
V gene: TRBV19
CDR3 DNA: TGTGCCAGTAGTATATCGCCAGAAGCTAACTATGGCTACACCTTC
CDR3 protein: CASSISPEANYGYTF

D gene: .
clone size: .
J gene: TRBJ1-2
V gene: TRBV6-8
CDR3 DNA: TGTGCCACCCAGGACTTAGGGGGCTACACCTTC
CDR3 protein: CATQDLGGYTF

D gene: .
clone size: few
J gene: TRBJ1-2
V gene: TRBV11-2
CDR3 DNA: TGTGCCAGCAGCTTAGGGTGGACACCCGCCTTTGGCTACACCTTC
CDR3 protein: CASSLGWTPAFGYTF

D gene: TRBD2
clone size: .
J gene: TRBJ2-1
V gene: TRBV4-1
CDR3 DNA: TGCGCCAGCAGCCCAGCGGGAGGGCAGCATGAGCAGTTCTTC
CDR3 protein: CASSPAGGQHEQFF

D gene: .
clone size: .
J gene: TRBJ1-3
V gene: TRBV20-1
CDR3 DNA: TGCAGTGTCCACAGGGGAAACACCATATATTTT
CDR3 protein: CSVHRGNTIYF

D gene: .
clone size: few
J gene: TRBJ2-3
V gene: TRBV19
CDR3 DNA: TGTGCCAGTAGCGTCCAGGGACCAAGCACAGATACGCAGTATTTT
CDR3 protein: CASSVQGPSTDTQYF

D gene: .
clone size: once
J gene: TRBJ1-1
V gene: TRBV28
CDR3 DNA: TGTGCCAGCAGTTCCATGGACACTGAAGCTTTCTTT
CDR3 protein: CASSSMDTEAFF

D gene: .
clone size: .
J gene: TRBJ2-1
V gene: TRBV12-3/TRBV12-4
CDR3 DNA: TGTGCCAGCAGTTTAGGTGCTCGGCCGGGTCCGGATGAGCAGTTCTTC
CDR3 protein: CASSLGARPGPDEQFF

D gene: TRBD1
clone size: many
J gene: TRBJ1-4
V gene: TRBV7-2
CDR3 DNA: TGTGCCAGCAGCCCTACCGGGACAGTTAATGAAAAACTGTTTTTT
CDR3 protein: CASSPTGTVNEKLFF

D gene: TRBD2
clone size: many
J gene: TRBJ2-3
V gene: TRBV12-3/TRBV12-4
CDR3 DNA: TGTGCCAGCACCACTGGGAGCGGGAGGCCAGATACGCAGTATTTT
CDR3 protein: CASTTGSGRPDTQYF

D gene: .
clone size: .
J gene: TRBJ1-5
V gene: TRBV10-3
CDR3 DNA: TGTGCCATCAGTGAGTCTGGGGTTCAGCCCCAGCATTTT
CDR3 protein: CAISESGVQPQHF

D gene: .
clone size: .
J gene: TRBJ2-7
V gene: TRBV7-3
CDR3 DNA: TGTGCCAGCAGCTTCGGACTGTCATACGAGCAGTACTTC
CDR3 protein: CASSFGLSYEQYF

D gene: .
clone size: few
J gene: TRBJ2-6
V gene: TRBV19
CDR3 DNA: TGTGCCAGTACAGGGTCTGGGGCCAACGTCCTGACTTTC
CDR3 protein: CASTGSGANVLTF

D gene: .
clone size: .
J gene: TRBJ2-7
V gene: TRBV11-2
CDR3 DNA: TGTGCCAGCAGCCCGTCCCCATTCCCCGGTTTATACGAGCAGTACTTC
CDR3 protein: CASSPSPFPGLYEQYF

D gene: .
clone size: many
J gene: TRBJ1-1
V gene: TRBV5-1
CDR3 DNA: TGTGCCAGCAGCTTGGGAGGGGTCACTGAAGCTTTCTTT
CDR3 protein: CASSLGGVTEAFF

D gene: TRBD2
clone size: .
J gene: TRBJ2-1
V gene: TRBV19
CDR3 DNA: TGTGCCAGTAGTATACTAGCGGGAGCATCTGAGCAGTTCTTC
CDR3 protein: CASSILAGASEQFF

D gene: .
clone size: few
J gene: TRBJ1-6
V gene: TRBV30
CDR3 DNA: TGTGCCTGGAGTGTGGCAGGTTATAATTCACCCCTCCACTTT
CDR3 protein: CAWSVAGYNSPLHF

D gene: TRBD1
clone size: .
J gene: TRBJ1-2
V gene: TRBV27
CDR3 DNA: TGTGCCAGCAGTTCCCTGGGGACAGGGATTGGAAATGGCTACACCTTC
CDR3 protein: CASSSLGTGIGNGYTF

D gene: .
clone size: few
J gene: TRBJ2-1
V gene: TRBV5-1
CDR3 DNA: TGCGCCAGCAGCTTCCGGGACTCGACCTACAATGAGCAGTTCTTC
CDR3 protein: CASSFRDSTYNEQFF

D gene: .
clone size: many
J gene: TRBJ2-2
V gene: TRBV7-8
CDR3 DNA: TGTGCCAGCAGCTCGCAGGGGGACTTGGCCGGGGAGCTGTTTTTT
CDR3 protein: CASSSQGDLAGELFF

D gene: TRBD2
clone size: .
J gene: TRBJ2-1
V gene: TRBV7-3
CDR3 DNA: TGTGCCAGCAGCTTAACCGCGGGAGGGCCGCGTGAGCAGTTCTTC
CDR3 protein: CASSLTAGGPREQFF

D gene: .
clone size: few
J gene: TRBJ2-7
V gene: TRBV7-2
CDR3 DNA: TGTGCCAGCAGCCATTGGGTGGATGGCTCCTACGAGCAGTACTTC
CDR3 protein: CASSHWVDGSYEQYF

D gene: TRBD1
clone size: .
J gene: TRBJ1-2
V gene: TRBV4-3
CDR3 DNA: TGCGCCAGCAGCCAGAAGGGACAGGGTGACTATGGCTACACCTTC
CDR3 protein: CASSQKGQGDYGYTF

D gene: TRBD2
clone size: few
J gene: TRBJ2-1
V gene: TRBV11-3
CDR3 DNA: TGTGCCAGCAGCCTGCCGGGAGCGGGCGGGGGCAATGAGCAGTTCTTC
CDR3 protein: CASSLPGAGGGNEQFF

D gene: .
clone size: .
J gene: TRBJ2-3
V gene: TRBV20-1
CDR3 DNA: TGCAGTGCTAGAGATTCCAGGCGGCTCCGCACAGATACGCAGTATTTT
CDR3 protein: CSARDSRRLRTDTQYF

D gene: .
clone size: .
J gene: TRBJ2-3
V gene: TRBV7-2
CDR3 DNA: TGTGCCAGCAGCTTTGAGGGCCGGGGCGCAGATACTCGGTATTTT
CDR3 protein: CASSFEGRGADTRYF

D gene: TRBD2
clone size: .
J gene: TRBJ2-1
V gene: TRBV2
CDR3 DNA: TGTGCCAGCAGTTCTCTAGCGGGAGCCTACAATGAGCAGTTCTTC
CDR3 protein: CASSSLAGAYNEQFF

D gene: TRBD2
clone size: few
J gene: TRBJ2-1
V gene: TRBV27
CDR3 DNA: TGTGCCAGCAGACCGGGACTAGCGGGAGAGGGTGAGCAGTTCTTC
CDR3 protein: CASRPGLAGEGEQFF

D gene: .
clone size: .
J gene: TRBJ2-3
V gene: TRBV5-4
CDR3 DNA: TGTGCCAGCAGCTCACCCTTAAATACGCAGTATTTT
CDR3 protein: CASSSPLNTQYF

D gene: TRBD2
clone size: .
J gene: TRBJ2-1
V gene: TRBV15
CDR3 DNA: TGTGCCACCAGCGGGCGACTAGCGGTCTACAATGAGCAGTTCTTC
CDR3 protein: CATSGRLAVYNEQFF

D gene: .
clone size: few
J gene: TRBJ2-1
V gene: TRBV6-8
CDR3 DNA: TGTGCCAGCAGTTATGGGCTCTGGGGGGCCAGCTCCTACAATGAGCAGTTCTTC
CDR3 protein: CASSYGLWGASSYNEQFF

D gene: .
clone size: .
J gene: TRBJ2-3
V gene: TRBV28
CDR3 DNA: TGTGCCAGCAGTTTGGCCGATGGACTACTTACAGATACGCAGTATTTT
CDR3 protein: CASSLADGLLTDTQYF